This entry features one TCR beta chain sequence. Germline V gene data show CDR1 as SGDLS and CDR2 as YYNGEE. The CDR3 has 14 residues. V shed 0 bases, J shed 8 bases, and the junction held 4 bases outside the gene matches. The data originate from a study of technical replicates of blood from a handful of donors. Produced via immunoSEQ multiplex PCR; TCRdb's table is partial and in-frame only. The sample includes under 100,000 clones, approximately 97% of them seen just once. The sequencing input was T cells isolated from PBMCs. The receptor's source is a human donor in good health. The rearrangement links TRBV9 to TRBJ2-1; 8 bases fit TRBD2. CDR3 protein: CASSVAGGFYEQFF. CDR3 in DNA: TGTGCCAGCAGCGTAGCGGGAGGGTTCTATGAGCAGTTCTTC.